These T cell receptor beta chains were read from a single sample in a study of blood T cells in healthy people across ages. TCRdb called the 5' RACE reads again in MiXCR, with one record for every CDR3 protein. The data hold 1.2 million to 1.5 million distinct CDR3 sequences, with approximately 59% observed a single time. The sample comprised blood. The receptor set was obtained from a young man in good health. Each CDR3 is given with its conserved first and last residue. Each record gives: clone size, V gene, D gene, J gene, CDR3 DNA, CDR3 protein. A D gene is named only where the DNA matches it firmly. A clone size is listed for some rows: how often the clone was seen (once, few, many), or a class if it is expanded.

>-|TRBV12-3/TRBV12-4|-|TRBJ2-1
TGTGCCAGCAGTTTAGGGGCCGTTCGGAATGAGCAGTTCTTC
CASSLGAVRNEQFF
>-|TRBV2|-|TRBJ1-5
TGTGCCAGCAGACCCCAATCAAGCAATCAGCCCCAGCATTTT
CASRPQSSNQPQHF
>once|TRBV29-1|-|TRBJ2-7
TGCAGCGTTGAAGATCGCGGGGTCCAGTACTTC
CSVEDRGVQYF
>-|TRBV20-1|-|TRBJ2-7
TGCAGTGCTCCCGGGACGGTTGCTTACGAGCAGTACTTC
CSAPGTVAYEQYF
>-|TRBV20-1|-|TRBJ1-1
TGCAGTGCTCAGGAAGGGTCATTGAACACTGAAGCTTTCTTT
CSAQEGSLNTEAFF
>-|TRBV13|TRBD2|TRBJ2-3
TGTGCCAGCAGCCCGTTGATCGGACTAGCGGGGGGCTCGGGCACAGATACGCAGTATTTT
CASSPLIGLAGGSGTDTQYF
>-|TRBV6-1|-|TRBJ2-3
TGTGCCAGCGGGAACACTATCCCAGATACGCAGTATTTT
CASGNTIPDTQYF
>-|TRBV2|-|TRBJ2-5
TGTGCCAGCAGTGGACAGGAAGAAGAGACCCAGTACTTC
CASSGQEEETQYF
>-|TRBV12-3/TRBV12-4|TRBD1|TRBJ2-3
TGTGCCAGCAGTCCCCATCGGGGACAGGCTAGCACAGATACGCAGTATTTT
CASSPHRGQASTDTQYF
>few|TRBV10-3|-|TRBJ1-2
TGTGCCATCAGTGAGATGGGCGGCTCCTATGGCTACACCTTC
CAISEMGGSYGYTF
>-|TRBV6-5|-|TRBJ2-5
TGTGCCAGCAGTTACTCTGGGGGTATCCAAGAGACCCAGTACTTC
CASSYSGGIQETQYF
>-|TRBV20-1|-|TRBJ1-3
TGCAGTGCTAGAAATGCTAAGAGCCGGGCCCTCATGGACACCATATATTTT
CSARNAKSRALMDTIYF
>-|TRBV29-1|TRBD2|TRBJ2-2
TGCAGCGTTGATGGGACTAGCGGAGAAAACACCGGGGAGCTGTTTTTT
CSVDGTSGENTGELFF
>few|TRBV6-2/TRBV6-3|-|TRBJ2-1
TGTGCCAGCAGTGCGCAGGGATCGTCCTACAATGAGCAGTTCTTC
CASSAQGSSYNEQFF
>-|TRBV16|TRBD1|TRBJ2-6
TGTGCCAGCAGCCCCCTCAGGGACAGGGGGCCTACAGGGGCCAACGTCCTGACTTTC
CASSPLRDRGPTGANVLTF
>-|TRBV12-3/TRBV12-4|TRBD2|TRBJ2-1
TGTGCCAGCAGTTTAGCCGGACTAGCGAAGGGCAATGAGCAGTTCTTC
CASSLAGLAKGNEQFF
>-|TRBV5-1|TRBD2|TRBJ2-1
TGCGCCAGCAGCTCCCGCCTTAGCGGGGCTGGTAGCAATGAGCAGTTCTTC
CASSSRLSGAGSNEQFF
>-|TRBV5-1|TRBD2|TRBJ2-7
TGCGCCAGTAACCCCTTCGGACTAGCGGGAGGGCGCGAGCAGTACTTC
CASNPFGLAGGREQYF
>many|TRBV20-1|-|TRBJ2-7
TGCAGTGCTAGGGGGCGTCGGTCAAACGAGTACTCCTACGAGCAGTACTTC
CSARGRRSNEYSYEQYF
>few|TRBV5-1|TRBD2|TRBJ2-3
TGCGCCAGCAGCGTTAGGCTAGCGGGAGATACTCCAGATACGCAGTATTTT
CASSVRLAGDTPDTQYF
>-|TRBV5-4|-|TRBJ2-1
TGTGCCAGCAGCTTGGACAGCCGGGCTATCGATGAGCAGTTCTTC
CASSLDSRAIDEQFF
>-|TRBV12-3/TRBV12-4|TRBD1|TRBJ1-2
TGTGCCAGCAGCCCGGACAGGGCGGGTGTGGGCTATGGCTACACCTTC
CASSPDRAGVGYGYTF
>-|TRBV10-2|-|TRBJ2-7
TGTGCCAGCAGTGATTGGGACGAGCAGTACTTC
CASSDWDEQYF
>-|TRBV7-7|TRBD2|TRBJ2-2
TGTGCTAGCAGCCCACTAGCGGCGGCGAACACCGGGGAGCTGTTTTTT
CASSPLAAANTGELFF
>-|TRBV27|-|TRBJ2-1
TGTGCCAGCACTTCCGGGACCGTAAGTGAGCAGTTCTTC
CASTSGTVSEQFF
>-|TRBV12-3/TRBV12-4|-|TRBJ2-3
TGTGCCAGCAGTTCCGCCACTAGCACAGATACGCAGTATTTT
CASSSATSTDTQYF
>-|TRBV9|-|TRBJ2-1
TGTGCCAGCAGCGTAGCCATGCGGGTTGGGATCGATGAGCAGTTCTTC
CASSVAMRVGIDEQFF
>once|TRBV10-3|TRBD2|TRBJ2-7
TGTGCCATCAGTGGAAGACTAGCGGGAGGCCGGGACTACGAGCAGTACTTC
CAISGRLAGGRDYEQYF
>-|TRBV6-1|-|TRBJ2-5
TGTGCCAGCAGGCCGCCGGGGCAAGAGACCCAGTACTTC
CASRPPGQETQYF
>-|TRBV20-1|TRBD1|TRBJ1-1
TGCAGTGCGGATACAGGGGGCATTGAAGCTTTCTTT
CSADTGGIEAFF